A single T cell receptor beta chain is shown here with its context. Its specificity is unknown. V lost 5 bases to trimming and J lost 6 bases, with 9 bases between them. The CDR3 runs 12 residues. Germline loops: CDR1 PRHDT, CDR2 FYEKMQ (reference sequence). This specimen belongs to a study of CD8+ T cells in alopecia areata. Study in general: Treated individuals took tofacitinib by mouth, 5 to 10 mg twice daily.

Following RNA extraction, reverse transcription yielded cDNA that acted as the sequencing template. Repertoires were generated with immunoSEQ multiplex PCR, while TCRdb's copy carries only in-frame clones and drops some. The table lists 100,000 to 150,000 clones, about 49% of them singletons, with about 19% in the top ten. The study's findings and limits: With patients, TCR sharing proved less clear than in mice, a difference possibly related to HLA. Higher clonality was seen in lesional scalp than in normal scalp, especially in alopecia totalis/universalis. The study also sequences resident alphabeta T cells of normal skin in scalp samples.

The source material was CD8+ T cells sorted from blood, sampled at week 0. This chain links TRBV13 with TRBJ2-3; D is undetermined. The TCR originated in a human donor with alopecia areata. The CDR3 sequence: CASSPTWDTQYF. The CDR3 nucleotides are TGTGCCAGCAGCCCCACATGGGATACGCAGTATTTT.